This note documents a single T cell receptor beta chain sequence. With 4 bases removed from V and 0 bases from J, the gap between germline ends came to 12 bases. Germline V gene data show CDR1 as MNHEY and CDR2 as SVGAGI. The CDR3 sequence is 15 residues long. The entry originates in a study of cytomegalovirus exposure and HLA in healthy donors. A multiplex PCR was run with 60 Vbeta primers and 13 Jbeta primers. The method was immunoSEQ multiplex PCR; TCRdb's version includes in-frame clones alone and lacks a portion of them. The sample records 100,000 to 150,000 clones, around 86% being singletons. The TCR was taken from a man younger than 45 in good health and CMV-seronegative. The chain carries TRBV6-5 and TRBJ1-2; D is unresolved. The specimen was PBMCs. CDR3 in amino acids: CASSSGSGANYGYTF. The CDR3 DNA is TGTGCCAGCAGTTCGGGGTCGGGAGCTAACTATGGCTACACCTTC.